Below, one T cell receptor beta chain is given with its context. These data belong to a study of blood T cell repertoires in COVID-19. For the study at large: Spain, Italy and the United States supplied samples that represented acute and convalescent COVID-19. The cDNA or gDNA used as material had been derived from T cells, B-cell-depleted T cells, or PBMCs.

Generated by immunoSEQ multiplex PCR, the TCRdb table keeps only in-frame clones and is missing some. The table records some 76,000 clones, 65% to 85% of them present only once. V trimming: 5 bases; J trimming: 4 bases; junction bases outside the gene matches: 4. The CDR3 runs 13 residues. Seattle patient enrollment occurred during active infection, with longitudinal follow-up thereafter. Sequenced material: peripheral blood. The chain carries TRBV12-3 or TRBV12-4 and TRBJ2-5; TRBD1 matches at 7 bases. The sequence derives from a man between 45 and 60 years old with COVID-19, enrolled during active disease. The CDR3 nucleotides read TGTGCCAGCAGTCGTACAGGGGTAGAGACCCAGTACTTC. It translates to CASSRTGVETQYF.